A single T cell receptor beta chain is shown here with its context. The antigen is unknown. The source of the sample is a study of early T cells in non-severe SARS-CoV-2 infection. Study in general: Bulk RNA taken from unsorted whole blood was sequenced, leaving chains unpaired.

Individual cDNA molecules each received unique molecular identifiers attached to them. TCRdb used MiXCR to reprocess the 5' RACE reads, holding one entry per CDR3 protein. The table lists approximately 52,000 distinct CDR3 sequences, 15% of them singletons. General observations from the study: The VDJdb matching leaned toward anti-spike CD8 responses and overlooked private and CD4 specificities.

The sequence was obtained from an adult who was a healthcare worker with PCR-confirmed SARS-CoV-2 infection or an uninfected control (not recorded which). Specimen: whole blood, collected at baseline.

The CDR3 sequence is CASSESGHPGELFF. Written as DNA, the CDR3 is TGCGCCAGCAGTGAGTCGGGACATCCCGGGGAGCTGTTTTTT. The chain recombines TRBV10-1 with TRBJ2-2; possible D gene TRBD1, 6 bases. The CDR3 length is 14 residues. Trimming took 0 bases from V and 6 from J, leaving 8 bases between them. CDR1 WNHNN and CDR2 SYGVQD come from the germline V gene (reference sequence).